These 16 T cell receptor beta chains share one sample of origin, sequenced in a study of cytomegalovirus exposure and HLA in healthy donors. The table came from immunoSEQ multiplex PCR; TCRdb's copy has only in-frame clones and leaves some out. The data contain approximately 160,000 clones, nearly 90% of them singletons. Material: PBMCs. These receptor sequences come from a woman under 30 in good health and CMV-seropositive.

V usage is TRBV4-1 and J usage is TRBJ2-7; weak D call: TRBD1 (7 bases). The V end lost 1 base, the J end lost 2 bases, and 12 bases lay between the germline ends. This CDR3 has 15 amino acids. CDR1 and CDR2 (germline): MGHRA, YSYEKL. Here the CDR3 reads CASSQVTGRTYEQYF. In DNA, the CDR3 is TGCGCCAGCAGCCAAGTGACAGGGAGGACCTACGAGCAGTACTTC.

V gene TRBV5-6 combines with J gene TRBJ2-2, with 9 bases fitting TRBD1. V trimming: 3 bases; J trimming: 7 bases; junction bases outside the gene matches: 4. The CDR3 is 14 residues long. Germline V gives CDR1 SGHDT, CDR2 YYEEEE. CDR3 nucleotides: TGTGCCAGCAGCTGGGACAGGGTGGTCGGGGAGCTGTTTTTT. This encodes CASSWDRVVGELFF.

This clone was recorded a few times. The DNA of the CDR3 is TGTGCCAGCACAAGAGAAGGCGGGACCACAGATACGCAGTATTTT. Its translation: CASTREGGTTDTQYF. J is TRBJ2-3 and V is TRBV2; possibly TRBD2 for D (6 bases). Trimming took off 7 bases at V and 2 bases at J, with 16 bases between the two ends. In germline, CDR1 is SNHLY, CDR2 FYNNEI. The CDR3 is 15 amino acids.

This sequence joins TRBV7-6 and TRBJ1-5; 7 bases fit TRBD1. With 4 bases clipped from V and 6 bases from J, the junction kept 6 bases outside the gene matches. Germline lookup yields CDR1 SGHVS and CDR2 FNYEAQ. CDR3 size: 14 residues. The chain's CDR3 is CASSSRQGSQPQHF. The CDR3 DNA reads as TGTGCCAGCAGCTCACGACAGGGTTCTCAGCCCCAGCATTTT.

The V and J genes are TRBV7-3 and TRBJ2-3; D unresolved. The V end lost 5 bases, the J end lost 2 bases, and 8 bases lay between the germline ends. From germline, CDR1 is SGHTA and CDR2 FQGTGA. The CDR3 totals 13 residues. CDR3 loop: CASSPALTDTQYF. CDR3 bases: TGTGCCAGCAGCCCCGCACTCACAGATACGCAGTATTTT.

The chain links TRBV30 to TRBJ1-3; maybe TRBD1 (5 bases). This CDR3 region has 12 residues. Trimming cost V 7 bases and J 2 bases, with 9 bases left between them. The V gene's germline CDR1 is GTSNPN and CDR2 SVGIG (reference sequence). The CDR3 nucleotides are TGTGCCTCAGCAGGGCCTGGAAACACCATATATTTT. Translated, it gives CASAGPGNTIYF.

The chain links TRBV6-5 to TRBJ1-2, with 9 nucleotides matching TRBD1. The V and J ends lost 4 bases and 7 bases, in that order; junction bases with no gene match: 4. The CDR3 runs 13 residues. Germline V gene lookup returns CDR1 MNHEY and CDR2 SVGAGI. For the CDR3, the DNA is TGTGCCAGCAGTTCACAGGGGGCGCTTGGCTACACCTTC. Its protein is CASSSQGALGYTF.

The chain employs TRBV30 and TRBJ1-1; D not resolved. The CDR3 covers 14 residues. Germline CDR1 reads GTSNPN; CDR2 reads SVGIG (reference sequence). The V end was cut by 4 bases, the J end by 0 bases, with 12 bases between. CDR3 amino acids: CAWTEGVMNTEAFF. CDR3 coding DNA: TGTGCCTGGACGGAAGGAGTCATGAACACTGAAGCTTTCTTT.

The chain is built from TRBV7-8 and TRBJ2-1; 10 positions agree with TRBD2. Germline V gives CDR1 SGHVS, CDR2 FQNEAQ. V lost 8 bases, J lost 9 bases, and 10 bases stayed unmatched. The CDR3 contains 14 residues. Written as DNA, the CDR3 is TGTGCCAGCTGGAGCGGGAGGGCCCGGGGTGAGCAGTTCTTC. Residues: CASWSGRARGEQFF.

The chain recombines TRBV5-1 with TRBJ2-5; TRBD1 aligns across 9 bases. This CDR3 contains 14 residues. Germline V CDR1 and CDR2: SGHRS, YFSETQ. V gave up 3 bases and J gave up 2 bases; unmatched junction bases: 2. This chain's CDR3 is CASSSGQGQETQYF. The CDR3 DNA reads TGCGCCAGCAGCTCCGGACAGGGGCAAGAGACCCAGTACTTC.

The chain has TRBV19 and TRBJ2-3, with 10 bases that match TRBD2. CDR3 size: 16 residues. Trimming at V came to 6 bases and at J to 7 bases, leaving 13 bases not matched to a gene. The V gene's germline CDR1 is LNHDA and CDR2 SQIVND (reference sequence). This chain's CDR3 is CASSRKREGIMNTQYF. For the CDR3, the DNA is TGTGCCAGTAGCAGAAAGCGGGAGGGCATAATGAATACGCAGTATTTT.

The chain is built from TRBV10-3 and TRBJ1-1; no clear D. The CDR3 contains 14 residues. CDR1 is ENHRY, CDR2 SYGVKD, per germline. The CDR3 sequence: CASRPGYGRAEAFF. For the CDR3, the DNA is TGTGCATCAAGACCGGGGTACGGGAGGGCTGAAGCTTTCTTT.

This CDR3 is CASSPGLPSSYEQYF. In DNA, the CDR3 is TGTGCCAGCAGCCCGGGACTCCCGAGCTCCTACGAGCAGTACTTC. V is TRBV11-3 and J is TRBJ2-7, with D possibly being TRBD2 (6 bases). There are 15 residues in the CDR3. Trimming pared 5 bases from V and 0 bases from J, leaving 14 bases between. Per germline, CDR1 SGHNT and CDR2 YENEEA.

This sequence joins TRBV7-3 and TRBJ2-3, with TRBD2 matching over 14 bases. V shed 5 bases and J 4 bases; nucleotides not matched to a gene: 17. The CDR3 is 20 residues long. Germline-derived CDR1 and CDR2 are SGHTA and FQGTGA. The CDR3 DNA reads as TGTGCCAGCAGCCCAAAGACCGGGACTAGCGGGAGATCTTCACCAGATACGCAGTATTTT. Translation gives CASSPKTGTSGRSSPDTQYF.

The gene calls are TRBV18 and TRBJ1-4; D unresolved. The germline V gene encodes CDR1 KGHSH and CDR2 LQKENI. This CDR3 has 14 residues. V gave up 0 bases and J gave up 6 bases, with 8 bases separating them. CDR3 DNA: TGTGCCAGCTCACCACCGTCTCTCTATGAAAAACTGTTTTTT. Amino acid sequence: CASSPPSLYEKLFF.

J is TRBJ2-7 and V is TRBV19; 13 nucleotides match TRBD2. The CDR3 has 15 amino acids. V was pared by 6 bases and J by 5 bases, with 7 bases of the junction left unmatched. Germline loops: CDR1 LNHDA, CDR2 SQIVND (reference sequence). The CDR3 sequence: CASRGGTSGIDEQYF. The CDR3 bases are TGTGCCAGTAGGGGGGGGACTAGCGGGATCGACGAGCAGTACTTC.